Sequencing of this T cell receptor (beta chain) was carried out in a study of Ad26.COV2.S vaccination and SARS-CoV-2 variants. Study as a whole: Recipients of Ad26.COV2.S got it intramuscularly, once or twice 56 days apart.

Treatment in this sample: roughly 20 received Ad26.COV2.S at low or high dose, single or two shots; roughly 5 received placebo; per-sample allocation not given. Sampling was performed 63 days after the first vaccine or placebo injection. Aged 18-55 years, donor was enrolled in Boston in the early 2020s. Comment on this clone: Antigen: not known.

Points from the study as a whole: Reportedly, after vaccination the spike-specific CD8+ and CD4+ T cell responses displayed substantial breadth. Those who received vaccine or placebo ended up with similar non-spike TCR breadth.

The CDR3 spans 15 residues. The germline V and J ends were trimmed by 6 bases and 5 bases, with 19 bases remaining between them. Germline V gene data show CDR1 as MNHEY and CDR2 as SVGEGT. The table came from immunoSEQ multiplex PCR; TCRdb's copy has only in-frame clones and leaves some out. The table includes about 350,000 clones, 80% to 90% detected once. This TCR came from a person aged 18-65 years who received the Ad26.COV2.S COVID-19 vaccine or a placebo. This sequence joins TRBV6-2 or TRBV6-3 and TRBJ1-2; D is perhaps TRBD1 (5 bases). The specimen was peripheral blood, collected in a trial of Ad26.COV2.S vaccine versus placebo. The CDR3 here is CASSADVRDGYGYTF. The CDR3 bases are TGTGCCAGCAGCGCCGACGTTCGGGACGGATATGGCTACACCTTC.